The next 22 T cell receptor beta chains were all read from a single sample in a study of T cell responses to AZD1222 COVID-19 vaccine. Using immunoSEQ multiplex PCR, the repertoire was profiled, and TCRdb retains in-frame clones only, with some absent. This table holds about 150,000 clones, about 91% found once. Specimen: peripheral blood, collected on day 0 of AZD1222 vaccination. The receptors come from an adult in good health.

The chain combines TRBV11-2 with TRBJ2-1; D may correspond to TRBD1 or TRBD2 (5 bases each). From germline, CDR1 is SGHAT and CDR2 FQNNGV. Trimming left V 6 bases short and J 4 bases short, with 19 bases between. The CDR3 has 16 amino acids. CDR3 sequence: CASRRLLSGRYNEQFF. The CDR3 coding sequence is TGTGCCAGCAGACGCCTCTTATCGGGGCGGTACAATGAGCAGTTCTTC.

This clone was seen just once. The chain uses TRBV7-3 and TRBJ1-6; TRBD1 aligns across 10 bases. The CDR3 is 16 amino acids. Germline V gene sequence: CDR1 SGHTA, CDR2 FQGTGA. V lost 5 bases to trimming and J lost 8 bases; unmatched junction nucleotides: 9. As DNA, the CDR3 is TGTGCCAGCAGCATCCGCTCTGGACAGGGGGATTCACCCCTCCACTTT. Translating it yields CASSIRSGQGDSPLHF.

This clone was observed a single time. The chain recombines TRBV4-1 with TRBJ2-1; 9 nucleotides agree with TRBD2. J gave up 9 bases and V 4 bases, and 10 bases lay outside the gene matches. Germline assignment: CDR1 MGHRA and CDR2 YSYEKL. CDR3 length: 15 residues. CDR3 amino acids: CASSPRPGLAFEQFF. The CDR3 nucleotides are TGCGCCAGCAGCCCTCGACCGGGACTAGCTTTTGAGCAGTTCTTC.

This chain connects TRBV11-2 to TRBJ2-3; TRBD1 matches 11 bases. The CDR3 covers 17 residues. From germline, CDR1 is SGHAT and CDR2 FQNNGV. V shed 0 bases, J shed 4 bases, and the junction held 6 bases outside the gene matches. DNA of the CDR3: TGTGCCAGCAGCTTAGATTCGGGACAGGGGGTCCCAGATACGCAGTATTTT. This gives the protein CASSLDSGQGVPDTQYF.

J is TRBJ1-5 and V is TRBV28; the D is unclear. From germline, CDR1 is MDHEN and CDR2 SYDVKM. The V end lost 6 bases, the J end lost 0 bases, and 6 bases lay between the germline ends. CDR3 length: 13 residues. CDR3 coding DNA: TGTGCCAGCAGGTCGAGTAGCAATCAGCCCCAGCATTTT. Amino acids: CASRSSSNQPQHF.

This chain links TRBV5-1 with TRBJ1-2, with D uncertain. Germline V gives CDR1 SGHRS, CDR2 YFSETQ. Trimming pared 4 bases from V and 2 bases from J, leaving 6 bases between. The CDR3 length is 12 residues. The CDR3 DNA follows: TGCGCCAGCAGCGCTTCGAACTATGGCTACACCTTC. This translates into CASSASNYGYTF.

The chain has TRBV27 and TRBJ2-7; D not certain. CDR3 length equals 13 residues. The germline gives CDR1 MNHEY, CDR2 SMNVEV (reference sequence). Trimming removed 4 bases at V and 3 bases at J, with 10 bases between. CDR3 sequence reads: CASSSGPGYEQYF. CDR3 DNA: TGTGCCAGCAGTTCAGGACCGGGCTACGAGCAGTACTTC.

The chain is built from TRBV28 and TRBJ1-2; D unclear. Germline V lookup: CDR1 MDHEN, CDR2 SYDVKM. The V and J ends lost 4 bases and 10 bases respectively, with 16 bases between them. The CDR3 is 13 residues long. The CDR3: CASSSGLYQVYTF. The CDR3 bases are TGTGCCAGCAGTTCGGGCCTTTATCAAGTCTACACCTTC.

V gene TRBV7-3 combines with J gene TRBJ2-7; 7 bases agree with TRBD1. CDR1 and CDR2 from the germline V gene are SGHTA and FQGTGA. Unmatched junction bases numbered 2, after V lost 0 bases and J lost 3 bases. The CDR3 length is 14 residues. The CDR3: CASSLTGGNYEQYF. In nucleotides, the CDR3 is TGTGCCAGCAGCTTAACAGGGGGCAACTACGAGCAGTACTTC.

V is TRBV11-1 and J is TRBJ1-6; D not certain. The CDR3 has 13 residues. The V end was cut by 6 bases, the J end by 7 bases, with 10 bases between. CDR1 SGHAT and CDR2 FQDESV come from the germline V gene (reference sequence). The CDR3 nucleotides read TGTGCCAGCAGTCGACTCGGGAATTCACCCCTCCACTTT. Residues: CASSRLGNSPLHF. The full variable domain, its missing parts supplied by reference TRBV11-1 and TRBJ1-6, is EAEVAQSPRYKITEKSQAVAFWCDPISGHATLYWYRQILGQGPELLVQFQDESVVDDSQLPKDRFSAERLKGVDSTLKIQPAELGDSAMYLCASSRLGNSPLHFGNGTRLTVT.

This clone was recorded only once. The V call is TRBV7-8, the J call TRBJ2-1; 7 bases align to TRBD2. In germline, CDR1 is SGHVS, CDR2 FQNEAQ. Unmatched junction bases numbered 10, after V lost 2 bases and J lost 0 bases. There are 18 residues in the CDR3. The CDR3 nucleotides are TGTGCCAGCAGCTTAACTAGGTTAGCGGGCTTCTCCTACAATGAGCAGTTCTTC. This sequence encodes CASSLTRLAGFSYNEQFF.

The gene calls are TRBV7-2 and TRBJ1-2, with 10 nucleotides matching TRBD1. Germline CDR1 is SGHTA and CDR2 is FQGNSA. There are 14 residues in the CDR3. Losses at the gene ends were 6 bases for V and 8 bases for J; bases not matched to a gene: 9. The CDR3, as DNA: TGTGCCAGCAGACCGCGACAGGGGGCGGGCGGCTACACCTTC. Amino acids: CASRPRQGAGGYTF.

This chain's CDR3 is CASSPGNRRDGELFF. The CDR3 DNA reads as TGCGCCAGCAGCCCCGGGAACAGGCGAGACGGGGAGCTGTTTTTT. J is TRBJ2-2 and V is TRBV5-1, with D perhaps assigned TRBD1 or TRBD2 (5 bases each). This CDR3 is built from 15 residues. Germline V gene sequence: CDR1 SGHRS, CDR2 YFSETQ. The ends were cut back, 4 bases at V and 7 bases at J, with 17 bases in the middle.

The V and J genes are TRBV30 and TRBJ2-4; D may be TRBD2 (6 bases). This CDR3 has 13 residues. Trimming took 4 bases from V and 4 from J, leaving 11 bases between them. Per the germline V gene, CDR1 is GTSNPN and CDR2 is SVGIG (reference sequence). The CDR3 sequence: CAWIRGSKNIQYF. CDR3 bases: TGTGCCTGGATTCGGGGGTCGAAAAACATTCAGTACTTC.

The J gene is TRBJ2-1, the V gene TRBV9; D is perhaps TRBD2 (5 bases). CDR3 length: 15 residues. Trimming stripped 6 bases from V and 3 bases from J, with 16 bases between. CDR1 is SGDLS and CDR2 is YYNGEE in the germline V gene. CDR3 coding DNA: TGTGCCAGCACCCCAACTAGTAAGGTCTACAATGAGCAGTTCTTC. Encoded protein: CASTPTSKVYNEQFF.

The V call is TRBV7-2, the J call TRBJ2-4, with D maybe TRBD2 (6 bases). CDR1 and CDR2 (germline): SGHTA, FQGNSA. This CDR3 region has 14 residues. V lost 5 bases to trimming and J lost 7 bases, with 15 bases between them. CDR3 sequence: CASSTGDGTNIQYF. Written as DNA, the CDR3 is TGTGCCAGCAGCACGGGGGACGGCACCAACATTCAGTACTTC.

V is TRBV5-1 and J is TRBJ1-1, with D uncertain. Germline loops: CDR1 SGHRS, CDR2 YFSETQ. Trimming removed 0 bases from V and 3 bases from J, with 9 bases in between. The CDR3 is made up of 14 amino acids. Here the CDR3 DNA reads TGCGCCAGCAGCTTGGCTGGGGTTGACACTGAAGCTTTCTTT. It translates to CASSLAGVDTEAFF.

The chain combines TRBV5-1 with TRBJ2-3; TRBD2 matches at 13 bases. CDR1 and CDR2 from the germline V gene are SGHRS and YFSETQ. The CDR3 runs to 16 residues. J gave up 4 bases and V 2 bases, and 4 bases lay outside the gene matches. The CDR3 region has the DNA TGCGCCAGCAGCTTAAGGACTAGCGGGAGCGCAGATACGCAGTATTTT. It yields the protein CASSLRTSGSADTQYF.

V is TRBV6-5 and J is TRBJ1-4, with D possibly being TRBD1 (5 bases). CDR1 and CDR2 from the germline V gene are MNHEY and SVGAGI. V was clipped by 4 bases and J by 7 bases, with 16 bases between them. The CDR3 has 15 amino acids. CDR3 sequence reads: CASSFMGGGGEKLFF. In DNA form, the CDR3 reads TGTGCCAGCAGTTTTATGGGGGGAGGCGGTGAAAAACTGTTTTTT.

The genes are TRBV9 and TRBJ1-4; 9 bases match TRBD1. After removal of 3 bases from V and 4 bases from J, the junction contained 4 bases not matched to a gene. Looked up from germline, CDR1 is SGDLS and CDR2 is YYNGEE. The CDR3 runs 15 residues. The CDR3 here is CASSEGTGYNEKLFF. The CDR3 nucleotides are TGTGCCAGCAGCGAAGGGACAGGGTATAATGAAAAACTGTTTTTT.

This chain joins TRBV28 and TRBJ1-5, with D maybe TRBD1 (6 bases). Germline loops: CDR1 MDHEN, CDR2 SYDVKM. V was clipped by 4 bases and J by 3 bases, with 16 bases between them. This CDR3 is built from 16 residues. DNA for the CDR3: TGTGCCAGCAGTTCGCCTAGGGGGAATATCAATCAGCCCCAGCATTTT. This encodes CASSSPRGNINQPQHF.

DNA of the CDR3: TGTGCCAGTACCCCCTCCCAGGGGGGGGGTTCACCCCTCCACTTT. It yields the protein CASTPSQGGGSPLHF. V gene TRBV19 combines with J gene TRBJ1-6, with 7 bases lining up with TRBD1. This CDR3 region has 15 residues. CDR1 and CDR2 from the germline V gene are LNHDA and SQIVND (reference sequence). The V segment lost 7 bases and the J segment 9 bases; nucleotides outside the gene matches: 12.